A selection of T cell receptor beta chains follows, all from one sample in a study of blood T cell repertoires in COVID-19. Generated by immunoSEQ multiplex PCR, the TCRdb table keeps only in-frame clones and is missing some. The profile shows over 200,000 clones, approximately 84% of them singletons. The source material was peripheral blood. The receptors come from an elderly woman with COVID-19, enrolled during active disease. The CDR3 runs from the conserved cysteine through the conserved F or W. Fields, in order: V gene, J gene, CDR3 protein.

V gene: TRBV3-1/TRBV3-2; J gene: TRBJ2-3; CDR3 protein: CASSPGHSTDTQYF
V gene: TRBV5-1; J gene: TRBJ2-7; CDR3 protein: CASSLEPYYEQYF
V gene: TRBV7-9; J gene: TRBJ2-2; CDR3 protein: CAIPIGYRQNTGELFF
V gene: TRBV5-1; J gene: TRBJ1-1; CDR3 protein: CASRQETNTEAFF
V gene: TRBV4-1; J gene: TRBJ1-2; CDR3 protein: CASSPGQPGKDGYTF
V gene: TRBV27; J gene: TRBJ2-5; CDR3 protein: CASSPAGLQETQYF
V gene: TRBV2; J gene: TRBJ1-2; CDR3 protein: CASSESTGTGGGYTF
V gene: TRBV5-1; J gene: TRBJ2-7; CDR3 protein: CASSVVATGGYEQYF
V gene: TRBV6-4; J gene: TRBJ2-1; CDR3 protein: CASSDGGFSSYNEQFF
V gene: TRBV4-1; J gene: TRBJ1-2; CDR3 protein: CASSPAGGYGYTF
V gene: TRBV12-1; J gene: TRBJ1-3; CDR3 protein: CASSFRGPGRLDSGNTIYF
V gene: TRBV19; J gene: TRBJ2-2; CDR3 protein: CATDRGPTGELFF
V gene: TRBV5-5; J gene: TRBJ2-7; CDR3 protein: CASSGPGQSVLREYF
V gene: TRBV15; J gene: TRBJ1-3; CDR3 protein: CATSRAAWDRGSTGNTIYF
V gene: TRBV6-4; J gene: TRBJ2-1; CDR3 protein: CASTRDSGAYNEQFF
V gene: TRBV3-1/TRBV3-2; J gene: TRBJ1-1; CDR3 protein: CASRQGVNTEAFF
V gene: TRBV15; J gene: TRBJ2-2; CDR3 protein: CATSRDRSATGELFF
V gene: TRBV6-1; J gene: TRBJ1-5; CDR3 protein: CASSDLLDRGNQPQHF
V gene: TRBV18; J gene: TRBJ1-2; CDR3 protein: CASSPSGENYGYTF
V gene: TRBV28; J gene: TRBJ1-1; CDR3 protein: CASSFRSTGTSEAFF
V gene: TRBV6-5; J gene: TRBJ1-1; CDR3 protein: CASSRGSEAFF
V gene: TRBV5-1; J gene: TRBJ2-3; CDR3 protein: CASSLGGGGTDTQYF
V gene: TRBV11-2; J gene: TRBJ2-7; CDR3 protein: CASSPTRAHYEQYF
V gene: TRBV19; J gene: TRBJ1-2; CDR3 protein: CATQRTGGAGYTF
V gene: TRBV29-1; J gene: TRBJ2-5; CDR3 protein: CSVHSGTGVGETQYF
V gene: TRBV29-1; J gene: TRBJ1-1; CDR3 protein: CSVERGTGTEAFF
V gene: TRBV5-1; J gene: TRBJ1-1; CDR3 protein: CASSLGGGQGEIEAFF
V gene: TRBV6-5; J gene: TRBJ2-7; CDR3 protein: CASELSQGYEQYF
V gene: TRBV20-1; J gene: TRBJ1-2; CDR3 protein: CSASRQGAAGYTF
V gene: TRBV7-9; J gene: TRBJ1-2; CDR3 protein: CASSGVSITGYGYTF
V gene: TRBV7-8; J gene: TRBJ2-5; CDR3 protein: CASSSRGLGRGYQETQYF
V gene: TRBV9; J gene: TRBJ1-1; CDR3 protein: CASSAQSNTEAFF
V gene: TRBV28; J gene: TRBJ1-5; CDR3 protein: CASSSTGNSNQPQHF
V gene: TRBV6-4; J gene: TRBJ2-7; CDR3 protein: CASSDSTVREAPSRGTSSYEQYF
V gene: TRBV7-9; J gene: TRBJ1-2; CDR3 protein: CASSLAPYGYTF
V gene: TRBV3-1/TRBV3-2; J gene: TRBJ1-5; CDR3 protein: CASGPNQPQHF
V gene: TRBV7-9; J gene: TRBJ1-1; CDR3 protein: CASSFSGMNTEAFF
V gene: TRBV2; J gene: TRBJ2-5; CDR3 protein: CASSRTSGGETQYF